This entry lists 23 T cell receptor beta chains sequenced from one sample in a study of cytomegalovirus exposure and HLA in healthy donors. This PCR relied on a set of 60 Vbeta primers and 13 Jbeta primers. Clones were read by immunoSEQ multiplex PCR, and TCRdb kept only the in-frame ones, dropping some. The data show 110,000 to 150,000 clones, with roughly 10% seen just once and less than 2% held by the top ten. Sequenced input: PBMCs. The receptors were sampled from a man aged 45-65 years in good health and CMV-seronegative.

This clone was found a few times. This sequence joins TRBV2 and TRBJ1-2, with 10 positions matching TRBD1. Germline trimming cut 6 bases from V and 8 bases from J; bases unmatched to any gene: 9. Per the germline V gene, CDR1 is SNHLY and CDR2 is FYNNEI. The CDR3 runs 14 residues. CDR3 loop: CASSLFGQGEGYTF. CDR3 DNA sequence: TGTGCCAGCAGCCTATTTGGACAGGGGGAAGGCTACACCTTC.

The rearrangement links TRBV29-1 to TRBJ1-3; TRBD1 matches at 9 bases. V dropped 4 bases and J dropped 4; count of bases not matched to a gene: 5. Germline V gene data show CDR1 as SQVTM and CDR2 as ANQGSEA. This CDR3 region has 14 residues. CDR3 protein: CSVAMGQGGNTIYF. The DNA of the CDR3 is TGCAGCGTTGCCATGGGACAGGGAGGAAACACCATATATTTT.

The rearrangement joins TRBV27 to TRBJ1-5; D call uncertain. Trimming took 3 bases from V and 7 from J, leaving 13 bases between them. The CDR3 has 14 amino acids. The V gene's germline CDR1 is MNHEY and CDR2 SMNVEV (reference sequence). The DNA of the CDR3 is TGTGCCAGCAGTTTTTTTAGGGAGGGACAGCCCCAGCATTTT. It codes for CASSFFREGQPQHF.

This clone was observed a few times. V usage is TRBV6-6 and J usage is TRBJ1-2; D unclear. The germline gives CDR1 MNHNY, CDR2 SVGAGI (reference sequence). The CDR3 runs 13 residues. Trimming removed 3 bases at V and 3 bases at J, with 8 bases between. The CDR3 DNA reads as TGTGCCAGCAGTTATGACGGGGACTATGGCTACACCTTC. It specifies CASSYDGDYGYTF.

This sequence joins TRBV19 and TRBJ1-2; 7 bases map to TRBD1. The CDR3 is 14 residues long. CDR1 and CDR2 (germline): LNHDA, SQIVND (reference sequence). V shed 5 bases and J 10 bases; nucleotides not matched to a gene: 13. This CDR3 reads CASSSRTGYEFYTF. The CDR3 DNA reads as TGTGCCAGTAGTTCTCGGACAGGCTACGAGTTCTACACCTTC.

The chain couples TRBV27 to TRBJ1-4, with a tentative D call TRBD1 (5 bases). Per germline, CDR1 MNHEY and CDR2 SMNVEV (reference sequence). The V end was cut by 5 bases, the J end by 5 bases, with 21 bases between. CDR3 size: 17 residues. CDR3 nucleotide sequence: TGTGCCAGCAGTCCCACGGCTGGGGGGTTCCACAATGAAAAACTGTTTTTT. Encoded protein: CASSPTAGGFHNEKLFF. Together with reference TRBV27 and TRBJ1-4, the CDR3 gives the full variable domain: EAQVTQNPRYLITVTGKKLTVTCSQNMNHEYMSWYRQDPGLGLRQIYYSMNVEVTDKGDVPEGYKVSRKEKRNFPLILESPSPNQTSLYFCASSPTAGGFHNEKLFFGSGTQLSVL.

The V and J genes are TRBV11-3 and TRBJ1-3; D is undetermined. This CDR3 is built from 15 residues. CDR1 and CDR2 (germline): SGHNT, YENEEA. V gave up 5 bases and J gave up 2 bases, with 13 bases separating them. The chain's CDR3 is CASSPGTGTGNTIYF. The CDR3 region has the DNA TGTGCCAGCAGCCCTGGAACCGGGACTGGAAACACCATATATTTT.

Points on this clone: This specimen includes other DNA sequences encoding the same CDR3. V and J are TRBV6-5 and TRBJ1-1; D is ambiguous. Germline assignment: CDR1 MNHEY and CDR2 SVGAGI. The V gene lost 0 bases and the J gene lost 1 base, with 6 bases spanning the gap. The CDR3 has 14 amino acids. The CDR3 DNA reads as TGTGCCAGCAGTTACTCAGGAGGGAACACTGAAGCTTTCTTT. This gives the protein CASSYSGGNTEAFF.

The CDR3 protein is CASSPKGDEKLFF. CDR3 DNA sequence: TGTGCCAGCTCACCTAAGGGAGATGAAAAACTGTTTTTT. V and J are TRBV18 and TRBJ1-4; no reliable D call. The CDR3 totals 13 residues. V lost 3 bases to trimming and J lost 6 bases, with 8 bases between them. Germline V lookup: CDR1 KGHSH, CDR2 LQKENI.

This clone was observed a handful of times. The chain recombines TRBV5-1 with TRBJ2-3, with 7 bases fitting TRBD1. The ends lost 2 bases at V and 3 bases at J; junction bases unmatched: 9. CDR3 length equals 16 residues. In germline, CDR1 is SGHRS, CDR2 YFSETQ. The CDR3 protein is CASSFSGQVKTDTQYF. CDR3 bases: TGCGCCAGCAGCTTTAGTGGACAGGTGAAAACAGATACGCAGTATTTT.

V is TRBV11-2 and J is TRBJ2-7; 8 nucleotides line up with TRBD1. Germline V gene sequence: CDR1 SGHAT, CDR2 FQNNGV. V shed 0 bases, J shed 4 bases, and the junction held 11 bases outside the gene matches. The CDR3 contains 17 residues. The DNA of the CDR3 is TGTGCCAGCAGCTTAGACAGGGGTTGGCAGGGGGCGTACGAGCAGTACTTC. It translates to CASSLDRGWQGAYEQYF.

The rearrangement uses TRBV6-6 and TRBJ1-5; D perhaps matches TRBD1 (6 bases). With 6 bases removed from V and 2 bases from J, the gap between germline ends came to 11 bases. Germline V gene lookup returns CDR1 MNHNY and CDR2 SVGAGI (reference sequence). There are 14 residues in the CDR3. In nucleotides, the CDR3 is TGTGCCAGCAGCCCCCGACAGGGCAATCAGCCCCAGCATTTT. Protein: CASSPRQGNQPQHF.

There are a few counts of this clone. This chain uses TRBV2 with TRBJ2-7; no reliable D call. V lost 4 bases, J lost 0 bases, and 4 bases lay in between. Germline lookup yields CDR1 SNHLY and CDR2 FYNNEI. CDR3 length: 12 residues. CDR3 bases: TGTGCCAGCAGTGTGAGCTCCTACGAGCAGTACTTC. It specifies CASSVSSYEQYF. Based on the CDR3 plus reference TRBV2 and TRBJ2-7, the full variable domain is EPEVTQTPSHQVTQMGQEVILRCVPISNHLYFYWYRQILGQKVEFLVSFYNNEISEKSEIFDDQFSVERPDGSNFTLKIRSTKLEDSAMYFCASSVSSYEQYFGPGTRLTVT.

This clone has more than one count but fewer than ten. The V and J genes are TRBV6-1 and TRBJ1-2; 8 nucleotides match TRBD1. The ends lost 4 bases at V and 3 bases at J; junction bases unmatched: 1. This CDR3 spans 13 amino acids. Germline CDR1 reads MNHNS; CDR2 reads SASEGT. CDR3 residues: CASSAGGDYGYTF. CDR3 DNA sequence: TGTGCCAGCAGTGCAGGGGGCGACTATGGCTACACCTTC.

The chain carries TRBV19 and TRBJ1-1; no definite D call. Germline CDR1 and CDR2: LNHDA and SQIVND (reference sequence). Deletions cut 4 bases from V and 10 bases from J, with 16 bases between. CDR3 length: 13 amino acids. CDR3 sequence reads: CASSRPGSVVAFF. CDR3 DNA sequence: TGTGCCAGTAGTAGACCCGGGTCGGTCGTAGCTTTCTTT. The whole variable domain, filled in from reference TRBV19 and TRBJ1-1, reads DGGITQSPKYLFRKEGQNVTLSCEQNLNHDAMYWYRQDPGQGLRLIYYSQIVNDFQKGDIAEGYSVSREKKESFPLTVTSAQKNPTAFYLCASSRPGSVVAFFGQGTRLTVV.

The rearrangement joins TRBV27 to TRBJ2-1, with D maybe TRBD2 (6 bases). The CDR3 runs to 16 residues. The ends were cut back, 3 bases at V and 4 bases at J, with 16 bases in the middle. Germline V CDR1 and CDR2: MNHEY, SMNVEV (reference sequence). The CDR3 DNA reads TGTGCCAGCAGTTTTAAGACTAGTGGGGTATACAATGAGCAGTTCTTC. Its translation: CASSFKTSGVYNEQFF.

This chain uses TRBV7-9 with TRBJ1-4; 8 bases map to TRBD1. V was clipped by 4 bases and J by 3 bases; unmatched bases: 4. The CDR3 spans 15 residues. Germline values: CDR1 SEHNR, CDR2 FQNEAQ (reference sequence). This chain's CDR3 is CASSSGQGANEKLFF. CDR3 coding DNA: TGTGCCAGCAGCTCCGGACAGGGCGCTAATGAAAAACTGTTTTTT. Full variable domain (remainder filled in from reference TRBV7-9 and TRBJ1-4): DTGVSQNPRHKITKRGQNVTFRCDPISEHNRLYWYRQTLGQGPEFLTYFQNEAQLEKSRLLSDRFSAERPKGSFSTLEIQRTEQGDSAMYLCASSSGQGANEKLFFGSGTQLSVL.

This clone was found a few times. The gene calls are TRBV11-3 and TRBJ2-7; 10 positions match TRBD1. V shed 1 base and J 6 bases; nucleotides not matched to a gene: 6. The CDR3 runs to 15 residues. Germline-derived CDR1 and CDR2 are SGHNT and YENEEA. The chain's CDR3 is CASSLGGQGQSEQYF. CDR3 in DNA: TGTGCCAGCAGCTTAGGGGGACAGGGGCAAAGCGAGCAGTACTTC.

V usage is TRBV6-6 and J usage is TRBJ1-5; D uncertain. The V gene's germline CDR1 is MNHNY and CDR2 SVGAGI (reference sequence). Between the trimmed V and J ends, which lost 5 bases and 6 bases, there was a span of 14 bases. The CDR3 consists of 14 residues. In nucleotides, the CDR3 is TGTGCCAGCAGTCCGGTGGGAGGCTCTCAGCCCCAGCATTTT. As protein: CASSPVGGSQPQHF.

J is TRBJ2-4 and V is TRBV10-3; no clear D gene. The V end lost 3 bases, the J end lost 3 bases, and 6 bases lay between the germline ends. CDR1 ENHRY and CDR2 SYGVKD come from the germline V gene. The CDR3 contains 13 residues. CDR3 DNA: TGTGCCATCAGTGATCCGGGCAAAAACATTCAGTACTTC. Translating it yields CAISDPGKNIQYF.

In its sample, this clone was seen a few times. The chain employs TRBV19 and TRBJ2-5; the match to TRBD1 covers 11 bases. CDR3 length: 15 residues. Germline trimming cut 5 bases from V and 5 bases from J; bases unmatched to any gene: 7. Germline CDR1 is LNHDA and CDR2 is SQIVND (reference sequence). CDR3 DNA: TGTGCCAGTAGTCCGCGGACAGGGGGCGAGGAGACCCAGTACTTC. Its protein is CASSPRTGGEETQYF.

This clone has a handful of counts. One end of the junction fails to match germline, which may point to a read error. The chain recombines TRBV30 with TRBJ2-3, with D perhaps TRBD2 (5 bases). CDR3 length: 12 amino acids. Germline V lookup: CDR1 GTSNPN, CDR2 SVGIG (reference sequence). DNA for the CDR3: TGTGCCGGGAGACGGGTTGCAGATACGCAGTATTTT. Its protein is CAGRRVADTQYF.

In this sample, this clone turned up a few times. The J gene is TRBJ2-7, the V gene TRBV11-2; 7 positions agree with TRBD2. V shed 5 bases, J shed 3 bases, and the junction held 13 bases outside the gene matches. Germline-derived CDR1 and CDR2 are SGHAT and FQNNGV. This CDR3 is 16 amino acids long. The CDR3 is CASSLGSGTILYEQYF. The CDR3 DNA reads TGTGCCAGCAGCCTTGGGTCCGGGACTATCCTCTACGAGCAGTACTTC. Filled out from reference TRBV11-2 and TRBJ2-7, the complete variable domain reads EAGVAQSPRYKIIEKRQSVAFWCNPISGHATLYWYQQILGQGPKLLIQFQNNGVVDDSQLPKDRFSAERLKGVDSTLKIQPAKLEDSAVYLCASSLGSGTILYEQYFGPGTRLTVT.